This TCR beta chain was documented in a study of blood T cell repertoires in COVID-19 (dated by TCRdb to between 2020 and 2021). At the level of the whole study: The collaborator samples originated in the United States, Italy and Spain and spanned the acute and convalescent phases of COVID-19. Subjects who had been exposed to COVID-19, were actively infected with it, or had recovered from it provided the deeply sampled blood TCRbeta repertoires that made up the dataset. The samples were drawn from two sources: the first 160 participants of the ongoing ImmuneRACE study, and over 950 subjects contributed by 6 global collaborators. The repertoires were released in a freely available public database intended as a resource for research on the immune response to SARS-CoV-2. The material from the prospective study consisted of cDNA or gDNA derived from T cells, B-cell-depleted T cells, or PBMCs. Where available, HLA class I and class II types were obtained from metadata supplied by the sample provider rather than from assay-based typing. Nearly every sample came with metadata listing a de-identified subject ID, COVID-19 status, age in years and sex. Paper-wide results and their limitations: How much clinical and demographic metadata was included differed by source and by participant, and the metadata was provided uncurated.

Whole blood was collected in K2EDTA tubes by collaborating institutions according to the institutions' own protocols. For TCRbeta analysis, collaborators shipped samples in one of three forms: frozen whole blood, isolated PBMCs, or DNA extracted from either of those sample types. TCRbeta CDR3 regions were amplified from genomic DNA using the immunoSEQ Assay, a bias-controlled multiplex PCR. The paper's processing steps were these. The number of nucleated cells in each sample was estimated by amplification of reference gene primers within the assay. Sequence reads were collapsed and filtered to measure the absolute abundance of every unique TCRbeta CDR3 rearrangement. For each sample, productive Simpson clonality was calculated by taking the square root of Simpson's diversity index across productive rearrangements. In TCRdb, the immuneACCESS table is reduced to in-frame sequences with V and J assigned. These tables do not hold every clone; where another copy was compared, an unresolved V gene accounts for under half, and the others remain unexplained. V, J and clone size are those of that table, while D and trimming were read from the DNA. In this sample the table shows a few hundred thousand clones, 80% to 90% of which occur a single time. Of the sample, 2.2% falls within the top ten clones.

The sample holds one count of this clone. Its antigen is currently not known. Within one base of it there is no much larger clone, and no base qualities were kept. Spanning cysteine to phenylalanine, the CDR3 consists of 16 amino acids. Just the 48-base CDR3 DNA is kept, in frame starting at base 1. Trimming removed 0 bases from V and 0 bases from J, leaving 12 bases between the germline ends. The germline V gene encodes CDR1 MNHNY and CDR2 SVGAGI (reference sequence). This sequence was found in a woman aged 45-65 years with acute or convalescent COVID-19. Sequenced input: peripheral blood. The V and J genes are TRBV6-6 and TRBJ2-7; TRBD2 might be the D gene, on 5 matching bases. The nucleotides are TGTGCCAGCAGTTACTCGACTATCTATAACTCCTACGAGCAGTACTTC. Its coded protein is CASSYSTIYNSYEQYF.